A selection of T cell receptor beta chains follows, all from one sample in a study of blood T cell repertoires in COVID-19. Produced via immunoSEQ multiplex PCR; TCRdb's table is partial and in-frame only. The table includes a few hundred thousand clones, roughly 80% detected once. Input material: PBMCs or T cells enriched from blood (not recorded which). Receptor source: a woman in her 50s who had recovered from COVID-19. The CDR3 runs from the conserved cysteine through the conserved F or W. The D gene is left open where the match is weak. A row's size may be missing; if present it is once, few, many or a size class.

v_call	clone_size	j_call	d_call	cdr3_aa	cdr3_nt
TRBV18	-	TRBJ1-1	TRBD1	CASSPKTGMEAFF	TGTGCCAGCTCACCAAAGACAGGGATGGAAGCTTTCTTT
TRBV5-5	-	TRBJ1-5	TRBD1	CASSYDRGGNQPQHF	TGTGCCAGCAGCTACGACAGGGGTGGCAATCAGCCCCAGCATTTT
TRBV12-3/TRBV12-4	-	TRBJ1-1	-	CASSLQGTEAFF	TGTGCCAGCAGTTTACAGGGTACTGAAGCTTTCTTT
TRBV7-2	-	TRBJ2-2	-	CASSLRNTGELFF	TGTGCCAGCAGCTTGAGGAACACCGGGGAGCTGTTTTTT
TRBV29-1	-	TRBJ2-1	TRBD2	CSFQKRTSGDNEQFF	TGCAGTTTCCAAAAGAGGACTAGCGGGGACAATGAGCAGTTCTTC
TRBV5-4	-	TRBJ2-5	TRBD1	CASSPDRVEETQYF	TGTGCCAGCAGCCCAGACAGGGTTGAAGAGACCCAGTACTTC
TRBV23-1	-	TRBJ2-7	TRBD1	CASSQSRTGGFEQYF	TGCGCCAGCAGTCAATCTAGGACAGGGGGCTTCGAGCAGTACTTC
TRBV9	-	TRBJ1-2	TRBD1	CASSDGTGYGYTF	TGTGCCAGCAGCGACGGGACAGGCTATGGCTACACCTTC
TRBV7-2	-	TRBJ1-4	-	CASSLAGEGGKLFF	TGTGCCAGCAGCTTAGCGGGGGAGGGTGGAAAACTGTTTTTT
TRBV19	-	TRBJ1-6	TRBD1	CASTNTGGQQSPLHF	TGTGCCAGTACGAACACAGGGGGGCAACAGTCACCCCTCCACTTT
TRBV19	-	TRBJ2-5	TRBD1	CASSPLGRTGQETQYF	TGTGCCAGTTCCCCCCTGGGTCGGACAGGGCAGGAGACCCAGTACTTC
TRBV13	-	TRBJ1-6	-	CASSLFRSTPRGNNSPLHF	TGTGCCAGCAGCTTGTTTCGGAGTACTCCCAGAGGGAATAATTCACCCCTCCACTTT
TRBV29-1	-	TRBJ2-7	TRBD1	CSVLGTVEGDYEQYF	TGCAGCGTCCTCGGGACAGTCGAAGGGGACTACGAGCAGTACTTC
TRBV2	-	TRBJ1-2	-	CASQGGNYGYTF	TGTGCCAGCCAGGGAGGGAACTATGGCTACACCTTC
TRBV11-2	-	TRBJ1-2	-	CASSRENTF	TGTGCCAGCAGCCGAGAGAACACCTTC
TRBV9	few	TRBJ1-2	-	CASSVGRGGRQAGNYGYTF	TGTGCCAGCAGCGTAGGCAGAGGGGGTCGACAGGCTGGGAACTATGGCTACACCTTC
TRBV6-5	-	TRBJ2-1	-	CASSYEAGTPYNEQFF	TGTGCCAGCAGTTACGAGGCGGGGACTCCCTACAATGAGCAGTTCTTC
TRBV14	-	TRBJ1-1	-	CASSPPGQNNRGTEAFF	TGTGCCAGCAGCCCGCCGGGACAAAACAACCGGGGCACTGAAGCTTTCTTT
TRBV6-2/TRBV6-3	-	TRBJ2-3	TRBD2	CASSYSSLAGGPTDTQYF	TGTGCCAGCAGTTACTCATCTTTGGCGGGGGGGCCAACAGATACGCAGTATTTT
TRBV5-1	-	TRBJ2-1	TRBD1	CASSLEGTAYNEQFF	TGCGCCAGCAGCTTGGAGGGGACAGCATACAATGAGCAGTTCTTC
TRBV29-1	-	TRBJ2-1	TRBD2	CSVARRGGNEQFF	TGCAGCGTCGCCCGGCGGGGGGGCAATGAGCAGTTCTTC
TRBV10-3	-	TRBJ2-1	TRBD1	CAISDGTGFEQFF	TGTGCCATCAGTGATGGGACAGGGTTCGAGCAGTTCTTC
TRBV9	-	TRBJ2-2	-	CASSGTAHNTGELFF	TGTGCCAGCAGTGGGACTGCTCATAACACCGGGGAGCTGTTTTTT
TRBV6-5	few	TRBJ2-1	TRBD1	CASSYPGTGVNEQFF	TGTGCCAGCAGTTACCCCGGGACAGGGGTCAATGAGCAGTTCTTC
TRBV5-5	-	TRBJ1-2	-	CASSLASQGLHYGYTF	TGTGCCAGCAGCTTGGCCTCCCAGGGGTTGCACTATGGCTACACCTTC
TRBV5-1	-	TRBJ2-1	TRBD1	CASGGGTGLDNEQFF	TGCGCCAGCGGAGGAGGGACAGGGCTCGACAATGAGCAGTTCTTC
TRBV27	-	TRBJ2-5	TRBD1	CASSLGTAIHQETQYF	TGTGCCAGCAGTCTAGGGACAGCGATCCATCAAGAGACCCAGTACTTC
TRBV27	-	TRBJ2-7	-	CATGRSRGSSYEQYF	TGTGCCACCGGTCGGTCGCGGGGAAGCTCCTACGAGCAGTACTTC
TRBV11-3	-	TRBJ1-5	TRBD1	CASRSGTVGFYSNQPQHF	TGTGCCAGCAGATCCGGGACAGTAGGATTTTATAGCAATCAGCCCCAGCATTTT
TRBV13	once	TRBJ2-7	TRBD1	CASSNRDRGYEQYF	TGTGCCAGCAGCAACCGGGACAGGGGGTACGAGCAGTACTTC
TRBV29-1	-	TRBJ2-3	-	CSAGAGPRDTQYF	TGCAGCGCGGGGGCAGGGCCACGAGATACGCAGTATTTT
TRBV5-1	-	TRBJ2-7	TRBD1	CASSLLQGANEQYF	TGTGCCAGCAGCTTACTGCAGGGGGCTAACGAGCAGTACTTC
TRBV4-2	-	TRBJ2-7	TRBD1	CASSRGQGADEQYF	TGTGCCAGCAGCCGAGGACAGGGGGCGGACGAGCAGTACTTC
TRBV2	-	TRBJ2-7	-	CASSVGQAPGTSKFEQYF	TGTGCCAGCAGTGTGGGACAGGCACCCGGGACTAGCAAATTCGAGCAGTACTTC
TRBV19	-	TRBJ1-5	-	CASRTGWNQPQHF	TGTGCCAGTAGAACAGGGTGGAATCAGCCCCAGCATTTT
TRBV6-1	-	TRBJ2-5	TRBD1	CASSEPGTAIQETQYF	TGTGCCAGCAGTGAACCCGGGACAGCGATACAAGAGACCCAGTACTTC
TRBV7-2	-	TRBJ2-3	TRBD2	CASSLVFGGGQEYF	TGTGCCAGCAGCTTAGTTTTCGGGGGGGGCCAGGAGTATTTT
TRBV4-1	once	TRBJ2-7	TRBD1	CASSVSDRGSYEQYF	TGCGCCAGCAGCGTCTCAGACAGGGGGTCCTACGAGCAGTACTTC
TRBV19	-	TRBJ1-1	-	CASRKDNSNTEAFF	TGTGCCAGTCGGAAAGACAACTCGAACACTGAAGCTTTCTTT
TRBV7-2	once	TRBJ2-5	TRBD2	CASSGRLGGSETQYF	TGTGCCAGCAGCGGACGTTTGGGGGGGTCGGAGACCCAGTACTTC
TRBV27	-	TRBJ1-5	-	CASSLMSAGEPQHF	TGTGCCAGCAGTTTGATGTCTGCCGGAGAGCCCCAGCATTTT
TRBV15	-	TRBJ2-1	TRBD1	CATSRDPSTGANEQFF	TGTGCCACCAGCAGAGACCCCTCCACAGGGGCCAATGAGCAGTTCTTC
TRBV28	-	TRBJ1-1	-	CASSLGVGGNTEAFF	TGTGCCAGCAGTTTAGGGGTAGGGGGGAACACTGAAGCTTTCTTT
TRBV4-3	-	TRBJ1-1	TRBD1	CASSLDRGTEAFF	TGCGCCAGCAGCCTCGACAGGGGCACTGAAGCTTTCTTT
TRBV3-1/TRBV3-2	-	TRBJ1-3	-	CASSQGHSGNTIYF	TGTGCCAGCAGCCAAGGACACTCTGGAAACACCATATATTTT
TRBV7-2	-	TRBJ1-2	-	CASSQDRNYGYTF	TGTGCCAGCAGCCAGGACAGAAACTATGGCTACACCTTC
TRBV5-5	-	TRBJ1-1	TRBD1	CASSLPRTGGTEAFF	TGTGCCAGCAGCTTGCCCCGGACAGGGGGAACTGAAGCTTTCTTT
TRBV27	-	TRBJ2-7	-	CASSFLAGTYEQYF	TGTGCCAGCAGTTTCCTCGCAGGTACCTACGAGCAGTACTTC
TRBV5-1	-	TRBJ2-7	TRBD1	CASSPGTVYEQYF	TGCGCCAGCAGCCCTGGGACAGTCTACGAGCAGTACTTC
TRBV20-1	-	TRBJ2-1	TRBD2	CSASKRTSGDNEQFF	TGCAGTGCTAGTAAAAGGACTAGCGGGGACAATGAGCAGTTCTTC
TRBV2	-	TRBJ1-4	TRBD1	CASSTDRVSNEKLFF	TGTGCCAGCAGCACAGACAGGGTTAGCAATGAAAAACTGTTTTTT
TRBV6-2/TRBV6-3	-	TRBJ2-7	-	CASSSSSEQYF	TGTGCCAGCAGTTCGAGTAGCGAGCAGTACTTC
TRBV30	-	TRBJ2-5	TRBD1	CAWRTGVEKTQYF	TGTGCCTGGAGAACAGGGGTAGAGAAGACCCAGTACTTC
TRBV6-5	-	TRBJ1-1	-	CASSYGASRVNTEAFF	TGTGCCAGCAGTTACGGTGCGTCTCGGGTGAACACTGAAGCTTTCTTT
TRBV7-9	-	TRBJ1-1	-	CASSLRSSRRYTEAFF	TGTGCCAGCAGCTTAAGGTCGTCGAGGCGTTACACTGAAGCTTTCTTT
TRBV19	-	TRBJ2-5	-	CASSIDYRAPQETQYF	TGTGCCAGTAGTATAGATTACAGGGCACCCCAAGAGACCCAGTACTTC
TRBV5-1	-	TRBJ1-1	-	CASSLVAGDITEAFF	TGCGCCAGCAGCTTGGTCGCAGGGGATATTACTGAAGCTTTCTTT
TRBV5-6	-	TRBJ1-2	-	CASSLGGGYGYTF	TGTGCCAGCAGCTTGGGCGGGGGGTACGGCTACACCTTC
TRBV20-1	-	TRBJ1-2	-	CSASLFAGGTYGYTF	TGCAGTGCTAGTTTGTTTGCAGGAGGGACTTATGGCTACACCTTC